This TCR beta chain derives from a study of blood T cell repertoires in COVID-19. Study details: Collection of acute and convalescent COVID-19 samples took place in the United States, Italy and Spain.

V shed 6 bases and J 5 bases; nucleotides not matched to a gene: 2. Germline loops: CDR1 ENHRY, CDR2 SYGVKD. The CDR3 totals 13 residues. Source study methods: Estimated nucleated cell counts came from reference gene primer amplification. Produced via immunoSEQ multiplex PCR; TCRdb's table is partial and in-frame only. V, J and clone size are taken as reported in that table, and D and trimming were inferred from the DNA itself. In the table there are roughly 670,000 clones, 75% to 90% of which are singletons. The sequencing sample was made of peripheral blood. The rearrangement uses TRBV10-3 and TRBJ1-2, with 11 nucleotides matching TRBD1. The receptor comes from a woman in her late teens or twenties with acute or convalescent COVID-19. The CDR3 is CAIRGTGGYGYTF. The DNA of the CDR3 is TGTGCCATCAGGGGGACAGGGGGATATGGCTACACCTTC.